Reported below is one T cell receptor beta chain. What it binds is unknown. One end of the junction is discordant with germline, which a read error may explain. The data were obtained in a study of T cells in Graves' hyperthyroidism and ophthalmopathy. Background on the study: Before treatment of any kind, peripheral blood was taken at initial diagnosis. The study's findings and limits: Most thyroid clonotypes with frequency above 0.001 were detected in blood.

Template material for amplifying TCR beta CDR3 regions consisted of RNA transcripts. First-round RT-PCR targeting the TCR CDR3 was performed with the HTBI primer set. TCRdb used MiXCR to reprocess the multiplex PCR reads, holding one entry per CDR3 protein. The table shows a few hundred thousand distinct CDR3 sequences, with 15% to 19% occurring only once. CDR1 is SGHNT and CDR2 is YYREEE in the germline V gene (reference sequence). There are 15 residues in the CDR3. The V call is TRBV5-4, the J call TRBJ2-7, with 7 positions matching TRBD2. Specimen: blood. The source of this sequence is a young woman with Graves' hyperthyroidism that later progressed to Graves' ophthalmopathy. The CDR3 sequence: CTSSFAGREHYEQYF. In DNA, the CDR3 is TGTACCAGCAGCTTTGCGGGGCGGGAGCACTACGAGCAGTACTTC.